This T cell receptor (beta chain) was obtained from a study of beta chain features in type 1 diabetes. Background on the study: All samples combined gave roughly 100,000,000 sorted cells for examination.

V lost 2 bases and J lost 1, with 8 bases in between. The CDR3 is made up of 14 amino acids. CDR1 SEHNR and CDR2 FQNEAQ come from the germline V gene (reference sequence). Via the markers CD45RO/CCR7/CD25/CD127/CD95/CD27, stem cell-like memory, regulatory, central memory and naive CD4+ cells were sorted. As every portion of the isolated RNA was reverse transcribed, the sequencing read expressed TCRB transcripts. Naive, central memory and regulatory T cell samples yielded a few million reads on average. The table came from immunoSEQ multiplex PCR; TCRdb's copy has only in-frame clones and leaves some out. This table has roughly 400,000 clones, around 16% appearing once.

Sample: naive CD4+ T cells from blood. The sequence came from a young woman in good health. The chain recombines TRBV7-9 with TRBJ1-2; no definite D call. CDR3 nucleotide sequence: TGTGCCAGCAGCTTATTGTCCGGTAACTATGGCTACACCTTC. Its protein product is CASSLLSGNYGYTF.